This entry lists 27 T cell receptor beta chains sequenced from one sample in a study of metastatic and nonmetastatic thyroid tumors. TCRdb reprocessed the PCR reads using MiXCR. In the table there are roughly 15,000 clones, around 23% of which are singletons. Ahead of thyroid surgery, no patient had received treatment of any kind. Sequencing was done on a sample of tumor tissue. The receptors were gathered from a female donor with papillary thyroid cancer or a benign thyroid nodule (not recorded which). Some clones in this sample may be carry-over from other donors' samples.

In this sample, this clone turned up many times. The chain couples TRBV30 to TRBJ2-3; tentative D call: TRBD2 (5 bases). The CDR3 sequence is 16 residues long. From germline, CDR1 is GTSNPN and CDR2 SVGIG (reference sequence). Trimming left V 3 bases short and J 2 bases short, with 18 bases between. DNA of the CDR3: TGTGCCTGGAGGGATACCACTAGGGTGGTCACAGATACGCAGTATTTT. It is translated as CAWRDTTRVVTDTQYF.

This clone appeared many times. The J gene is TRBJ2-3, the V gene TRBV20-1; D is uncertain. Per the germline V gene, CDR1 is DFQATT and CDR2 is SNEGSKA (reference sequence). The CDR3 sequence is 17 residues long. Trimming shortened V by 5 bases and J by 2 bases, and 23 bases separated the two germline ends. The CDR3 DNA reads as TGCAGTGCTCCCATTTGGCGGTCGGGTTGGTCCACAGATACGCAGTATTTT. Translating it yields CSAPIWRSGWSTDTQYF.

In this sample, this clone turned up a few times. Germline and junction disagree at one end, which may indicate a read error. The rearrangement uses TRBV12-3 or TRBV12-4 and TRBJ2-5; the D call may be TRBD1 or TRBD2 (5 bases each). The CDR3 covers 13 residues. CDR3 in amino acids: CASIFGTEEPQYF. CDR3 sequence (DNA): TGTGCCAGCATCTTTGGGACCGAAGAGCCCCAGTACTTC.

This clone came up many times. V and J are TRBV4-1 and TRBJ2-1; 10 bases map to TRBD2. Unmatched junction bases numbered 8, after V lost 2 bases and J lost 4 bases. Germline CDR1 MGHRA, CDR2 YSYEKL. The CDR3 spans 17 residues. CDR3 nucleotide sequence: TGCGCCAGCAGCCAACGGATAAGCGGGAGGGCTTACAATGAGCAGTTCTTC. Protein sequence: CASSQRISGRAYNEQFF.

The chain uses TRBV30 and TRBJ1-1; D remains ambiguous. Germline V gene sequence: CDR1 GTSNPN, CDR2 SVGIG (reference sequence). The CDR3 contains 13 residues. V lost 0 bases and J 13 bases, leaving 18 bases between the germline ends. This chain's CDR3 is CAWSVRRYSEDFF. The CDR3 nucleotides read TGTGCCTGGAGTGTCCGCAGATACTCTGAGGATTTCTTT.

The V and J genes are TRBV19 and TRBJ2-3, with a possible D match to TRBD2 (7 bases). The CDR3 runs 14 residues. Looked up from germline, CDR1 is LNHDA and CDR2 is SQIVND (reference sequence). Trimming pared 5 bases from V and 6 bases from J, leaving 15 bases between. The CDR3 DNA is TGTGCCAGTAGTCCACAGGGAGGGAGGGATACGCAGTATTTT. This gives the protein CASSPQGGRDTQYF.

The chain uses TRBV20-1 and TRBJ2-2, with 7 bases aligning to TRBD1. The J segment lost 5 bases and the V segment lost 1 base, leaving 4 bases of the junction unmatched. The germline V gene encodes CDR1 DFQATT and CDR2 SNEGSKA (reference sequence). This CDR3 is 14 amino acids long. The CDR3 loop is CSARGATGTGELFF. The CDR3 DNA sequence: TGCAGTGCTAGAGGGGCGACAGGGACCGGGGAGCTGTTTTTT.

As for this clone: The CDR3 end shows no conserved phenylalanine or tryptophan, and so a read error is likely. The V call is TRBV12-3 or TRBV12-4, the J call TRBJ1-1, with 8 bases matching TRBD1. The V gene end was trimmed by 1 base and the J gene end by 3 bases; junction bases not matched to a gene: 10. This CDR3 spans 17 amino acids. CDR3 amino acids: CASSLGFGTGSYTEAFS. CDR3 in DNA: TGTGCCAGCAGTTTAGGTTTCGGGACAGGTTCTTACACTGAAGCTTTCTCT.

By sample fraction, this clone is medium-sized (0.01 to 0.1%). The chain has TRBV10-3 and TRBJ1-1; D is undetermined. V lost 2 bases and J lost 6, with 7 bases in between. CDR3 length: 12 amino acids. In germline, CDR1 is ENHRY, CDR2 SYGVKD. The CDR3 is CAISEADSEAFF. CDR3 DNA: TGTGCCATCAGTGAGGCGGATTCTGAAGCTTTCTTT.

Within the sample, this clone is medium-sized. V is TRBV30 and J is TRBJ2-7; D call uncertain. The CDR3 length is 15 residues. V was clipped by 2 bases and J by 0 bases, with 14 bases between them. The germline gives CDR1 GTSNPN, CDR2 SVGIG (reference sequence). CDR3 amino acids: CAWSPRVRPSYEQYF. The CDR3 bases are TGTGCCTGGAGTCCCCGCGTCCGCCCCTCCTACGAGCAGTACTTC.

This clone has at least ten counts. The chain has TRBV29-1 and TRBJ2-7; maybe TRBD1 (6 bases). The V gene's germline CDR1 is SQVTM and CDR2 ANQGSEA. V lost 0 bases and J lost 0, with 15 bases in between. CDR3 length: 16 amino acids. The DNA of the CDR3 is TGCAGCGTTGAAGAGGGGAAGACAGGTGACTCCTACGAGCAGTACTTC. Translated, it gives CSVEEGKTGDSYEQYF.

CDR3 in amino acids: CATSAVGKTEAFF. CDR3 DNA: TGTGCCACCAGTGCTGTAGGGAAAACTGAAGCTTTCTTT. The J gene is TRBJ1-1, the V gene TRBV24-1; D unresolved. V lost 5 bases to trimming and J lost 5 bases, with 11 bases between them. This CDR3 spans 13 amino acids. Per germline, CDR1 KGHDR and CDR2 SFDVKD.

By sample share, this clone is medium-sized. This CDR3 is CASSLSRGSENRYEQYF. For the CDR3, the DNA is TGTGCCAGCAGCCTCAGCCGGGGTAGCGAGAACCGCTACGAGCAGTACTTC. The chain employs TRBV7-8 and TRBJ2-7; D might be TRBD2 (5 bases). The CDR3 totals 17 residues. Germline CDR1 reads SGHVS; CDR2 reads FQNEAQ. V dropped 5 bases and J dropped 3 bases, with 23 bases sitting between them.

This clone was detected many times. This chain links TRBV20-1 with TRBJ2-3; 10 nucleotides align to TRBD2. V dropped 6 bases and J dropped 2; count of bases not matched to a gene: 8. CDR3 length: 15 amino acids. Germline assignment: CDR1 DFQATT and CDR2 SNEGSKA (reference sequence). The CDR3 DNA reads TGCAGTGCCAAGACCGGGACTAGCGACACAGATACGCAGTATTTT. This codes for CSAKTGTSDTDTQYF.

The chain combines TRBV30 with TRBJ2-7, with 7 bases matching TRBD2. The CDR3 spans 13 residues. Losses at the gene ends were 6 bases for V and 3 bases for J; bases not matched to a gene: 8. In germline, CDR1 is GTSNPN, CDR2 SVGIG (reference sequence). CDR3 loop: CACRVGGGYEQYF. The CDR3 DNA reads TGTGCCTGCCGGGTGGGGGGGGGCTACGAGCAGTACTTC.

A remark on this clone: One junction end disagrees with the germline gene, perhaps due to a read error. The chain joins TRBV5-1 to TRBJ2-7; no definite D call. The CDR3 runs 16 residues. CDR1 and CDR2 (germline): SGHRS, YFSETQ. The CDR3 DNA reads as TGCGCCAGCAGCTTCTCGCATAATGAACCAGCGTCCGGTCAGTACTTT. Encoded protein: CASSFSHNEPASGQYF.

Ten or more counts support this clone. Additional DNA sequences in this sample encode the identical CDR3. V and J are TRBV5-4 and TRBJ2-5; D remains unclear. This CDR3 is 11 amino acids long. Germline lookup yields CDR1 SGHNT and CDR2 YYREEE (reference sequence). Trimming shortened V by 2 bases and J by 4 bases, and 3 bases separated the two germline ends. The CDR3 coding sequence is TGTGCCAGCAGCTTTGGAGAGACCCAGTACTTC. Translation gives CASSFGETQYF.

This clone was picked up many times. The chain employs TRBV5-1 and TRBJ2-3; D possibly corresponds to TRBD2 (6 bases). Germline CDR1 reads SGHRS; CDR2 reads YFSETQ. The CDR3 totals 16 residues. Trimming cost V 2 bases and J 3 bases, with 16 bases left between them. The CDR3 protein is CASSFQGPGRTDTQYF. For the CDR3, the DNA is TGCGCCAGCAGCTTTCAAGGGCCGGGGAGGACAGATACGCAGTATTTT.

By sample share, this clone is medium-sized (0.01 to 0.1%). The V and J genes are TRBV6-1 and TRBJ2-2; D is ambiguous. Germline V CDR1 and CDR2: MNHNS, SASEGT. CDR3 size: 12 residues. Trimming left V 5 bases short and J 6 bases short, with 7 bases between. CDR3 sequence reads: CASSLNSGELFF. In DNA, the CDR3 is TGTGCCAGCAGTCTCAATTCCGGGGAGCTGTTTTTT.

This chain uses TRBV6-1 with TRBJ2-5; 9 nucleotides align to TRBD1. There are 18 residues in the CDR3. Per germline, CDR1 MNHNS and CDR2 SASEGT. V dropped 0 bases and J dropped 4; count of bases not matched to a gene: 12. The CDR3 here is CASSEAVTGGAFGETQYF. CDR3 bases: TGTGCCAGCAGTGAAGCGGTTACAGGGGGCGCATTCGGAGAGACCCAGTACTTC.

The chain has TRBV20-1 and TRBJ2-7, with 12 bases that match TRBD2. J was trimmed by 7 bases and V by 7 bases; bases with no gene match: 8. Germline CDR1 DFQATT, CDR2 SNEGSKA (reference sequence). The CDR3 loop spans 13 amino acids. Here the CDR3 DNA reads TGCAGTGAACTCCGGGGGACTAGCGGGGAGCAGTACTTC. Translating it yields CSELRGTSGEQYF.

This clone occurred many times. V gene TRBV12-3 or TRBV12-4 combines with J gene TRBJ2-1; possibly TRBD2 for D (6 bases). This CDR3 contains 17 residues. The V gene lost 1 base and the J gene lost 2 bases, with 15 bases spanning the gap. The CDR3 reads CASSLELIAAPYNEQFF. CDR3 coding DNA: TGTGCCAGCAGTTTAGAGCTTATAGCGGCCCCCTACAATGAGCAGTTCTTC.

This rearrangement joins TRBV20-1 to TRBJ2-1; D is possibly TRBD1 (5 bases). CDR3 length: 12 residues. The V gene's germline CDR1 is DFQATT and CDR2 SNEGSKA (reference sequence). The V end lost 5 bases, the J end lost 0 bases, and 5 bases lay between the germline ends. The CDR3 region is CSADSSYNEQFF. CDR3 nucleotide sequence: TGCAGTGCTGACAGCTCCTACAATGAGCAGTTCTTC.

The table lists this clone with a few counts. This chain connects TRBV20-1 to TRBJ2-3; D not resolved. The germline CDR1 and CDR2 sequences are DFQATT and SNEGSKA (reference sequence). This CDR3 spans 17 amino acids. V shed 3 bases and J shed 2 bases, with 21 bases lying between them. The CDR3 coding sequence is TGCAGTGCTAGCCGGACCCCAGAGGCTCTTGACACAGATACGCAGTATTTT. Protein: CSASRTPEALDTDTQYF.

Ten or more counts support this clone. The chain couples TRBV7-8 to TRBJ2-5; D remains ambiguous. Germline V gene data show CDR1 as SGHVS and CDR2 as FQNEAQ. Trimming removed 4 bases from V and 5 bases from J, with 17 bases in between. The CDR3 is 15 amino acids. In DNA, the CDR3 is TGTGCCAGCAGCTCCGGTGGGCTTTTTGGGGAGACCCAGTACTTC. This sequence encodes CASSSGGLFGETQYF.

This clone was seen a few times. At one end the junction does not follow the germline gene, possibly because of a read error. The CDR3 here is CATSRDGQQETQYF. CDR3 DNA sequence: TGTGCCACCAGCCGAGACGGACAGCAAGAGACCCAGTACTTC. J is TRBJ2-5 and V is TRBV15, with a weak D call TRBD1 (6 bases). The CDR3 contains 14 residues. In germline, CDR1 is LNHNV, CDR2 YYDKDF (reference sequence).

This clone has at least ten counts. The V call is TRBV28, the J call TRBJ2-5, with TRBD1 matching over 9 bases. This CDR3 spans 15 amino acids. Germline lookup yields CDR1 MDHEN and CDR2 SYDVKM. With V trimmed by 3 bases and J by 1 base, 3 bases remained unmatched. This CDR3 is CASSLTGGGQETQYF. The CDR3 DNA reads as TGTGCCAGCAGTTTGACAGGGGGTGGCCAAGAGACCCAGTACTTC.